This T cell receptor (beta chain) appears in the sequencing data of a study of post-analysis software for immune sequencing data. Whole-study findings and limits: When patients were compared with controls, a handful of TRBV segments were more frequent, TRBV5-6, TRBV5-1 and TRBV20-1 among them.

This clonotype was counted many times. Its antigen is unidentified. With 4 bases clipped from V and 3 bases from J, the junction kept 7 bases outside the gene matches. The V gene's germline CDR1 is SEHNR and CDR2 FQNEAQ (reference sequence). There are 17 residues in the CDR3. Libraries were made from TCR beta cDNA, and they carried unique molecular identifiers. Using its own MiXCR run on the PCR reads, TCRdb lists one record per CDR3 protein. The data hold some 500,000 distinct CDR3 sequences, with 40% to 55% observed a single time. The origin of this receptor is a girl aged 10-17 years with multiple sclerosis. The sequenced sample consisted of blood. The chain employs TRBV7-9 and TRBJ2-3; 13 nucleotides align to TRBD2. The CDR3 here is CASSYPRTSGRTDTQYF. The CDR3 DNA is TGTGCCAGCAGCTACCCAAGGACTAGCGGGAGAACAGATACGCAGTATTTT.